Shown below are 3 T cell receptor beta chains from a single sample sequenced in a study of OX40 agonist ivuxolimab in advanced cancers. Profiled with immunoSEQ multiplex PCR; TCRdb holds only in-frame clones, not every one. The sample lists approximately 81,000 clones; approximately 81% were seen once. The sequencing used CD4+ or CD8+ T cells sorted from blood, collected in a trial of the OX40 agonist ivuxolimab. The receptors come from an adult with an advanced solid tumor such as melanoma, head and neck, liver or kidney cancer.

The chain employs TRBV19 and TRBJ1-1; possible D gene TRBD1, 5 bases. The CDR3 is 13 residues long. Trimming stripped 7 bases from V and 9 bases from J, with 18 bases between. Germline CDR1 is LNHDA and CDR2 is SQIVND (reference sequence). CDR3 sequence reads: CASTATFGGKAFF. The CDR3 bases are TGTGCCAGTACAGCTACTTTCGGGGGGAAAGCTTTCTTT.

This chain uses TRBV5-1 with TRBJ1-1, with a weak D call TRBD1 (5 bases). From germline, CDR1 is SGHRS and CDR2 YFSETQ. This CDR3 is 15 amino acids long. Trimming stripped 4 bases from V and 3 bases from J, with 16 bases between. The CDR3 DNA reads TGCGCCAGCAGCCCGGGATCCGGGACTGACACTGAAGCTTTCTTT. The encoded protein is CASSPGSGTDTEAFF. Looking up the rest from reference TRBV5-1 and TRBJ1-1 gives the full variable domain: KAGVTQTPRYLIKTRGQQVTLSCSPISGHRSVSWYQQTPGQGLQFLFEYFSETQRNKGNFPGRFSGRQFSNSRSEMNVSTLELGDSALYLCASSPGSGTDTEAFFGQGTRLTVV.

The chain links TRBV6-1 to TRBJ2-2; no clear D. V shed 2 bases and J shed 7 bases, with 11 bases lying between them. The germline V gene encodes CDR1 MNHNS and CDR2 SASEGT. The CDR3 runs to 14 residues. The CDR3 DNA reads TGTGCCAGCAGTGAATCCGGCATACTCGGGGAGCTGTTTTTT. Translated, it gives CASSESGILGELFF.